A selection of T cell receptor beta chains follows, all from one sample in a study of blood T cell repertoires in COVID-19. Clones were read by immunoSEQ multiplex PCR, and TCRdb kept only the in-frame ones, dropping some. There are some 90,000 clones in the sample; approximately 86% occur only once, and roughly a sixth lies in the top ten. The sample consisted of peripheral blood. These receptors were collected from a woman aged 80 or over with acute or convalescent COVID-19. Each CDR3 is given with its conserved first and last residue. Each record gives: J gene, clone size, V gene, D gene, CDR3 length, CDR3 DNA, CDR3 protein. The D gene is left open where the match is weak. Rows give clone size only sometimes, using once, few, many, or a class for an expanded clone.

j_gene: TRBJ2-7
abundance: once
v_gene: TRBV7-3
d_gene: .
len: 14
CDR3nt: TGTGCCAGCAGCCGCGGGGCAGGTTTTGGGGAGCAGTACTTC
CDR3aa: CASSRGAGFGEQYF

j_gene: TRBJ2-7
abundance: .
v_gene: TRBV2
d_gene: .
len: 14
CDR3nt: TGTGCCAGCAGTGTCCAGGGAGGCGGCTACGAGCAGTACTTC
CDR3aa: CASSVQGGGYEQYF

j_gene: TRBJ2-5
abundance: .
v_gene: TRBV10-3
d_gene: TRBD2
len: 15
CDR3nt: TGTGCCATCAGTGAGTGGACTAGCGGGAAAGAGACCCAGTACTTC
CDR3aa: CAISEWTSGKETQYF

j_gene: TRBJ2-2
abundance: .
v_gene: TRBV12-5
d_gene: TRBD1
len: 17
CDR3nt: TGTGCTAGTGGTTTGCCTACAGGGGGCCGGAGAGCCGGGGAGCTGTTTTTT
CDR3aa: CASGLPTGGRRAGELFF

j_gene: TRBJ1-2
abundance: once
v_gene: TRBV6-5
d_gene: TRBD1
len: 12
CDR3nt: TGTGCCGTCCTCGGACAGGGGTATGGCTACACCTTC
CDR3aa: CAVLGQGYGYTF

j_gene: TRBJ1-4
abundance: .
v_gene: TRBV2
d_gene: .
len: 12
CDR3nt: TGTGCCAGTAACTTCCAAAGTGAAAAACTGTTTTTT
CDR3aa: CASNFQSEKLFF

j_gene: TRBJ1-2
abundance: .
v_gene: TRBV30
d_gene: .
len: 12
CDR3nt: TGTGCCTGGACCCAGGAGGGGAGAGGCTACACCTTC
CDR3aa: CAWTQEGRGYTF

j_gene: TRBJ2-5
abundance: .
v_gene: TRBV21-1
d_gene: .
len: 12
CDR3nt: TGTGCCAGCCCCCAGGGCCAAGAGACCCAGTACTTC
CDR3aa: CASPQGQETQYF

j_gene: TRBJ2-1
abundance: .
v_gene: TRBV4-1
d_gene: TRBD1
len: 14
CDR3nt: TGCGCCAGCAGCGCGAAGACAGGGGGCAATGAGCAGTTCTTC
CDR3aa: CASSAKTGGNEQFF

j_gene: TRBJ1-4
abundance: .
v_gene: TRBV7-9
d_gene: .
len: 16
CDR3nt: TGTGCCAGCAGCTTAGGAAAGGGGGTGACTAATGAAAAACTGTTTTTT
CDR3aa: CASSLGKGVTNEKLFF